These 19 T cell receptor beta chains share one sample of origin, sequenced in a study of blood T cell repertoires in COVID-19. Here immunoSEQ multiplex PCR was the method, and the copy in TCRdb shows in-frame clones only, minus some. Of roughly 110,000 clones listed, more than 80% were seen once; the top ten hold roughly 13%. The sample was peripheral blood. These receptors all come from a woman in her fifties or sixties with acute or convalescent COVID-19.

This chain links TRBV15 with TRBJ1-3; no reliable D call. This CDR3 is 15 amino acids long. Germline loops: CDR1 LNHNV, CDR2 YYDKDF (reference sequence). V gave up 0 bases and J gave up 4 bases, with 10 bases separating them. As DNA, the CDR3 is TGTGCCACCAGCAGAGATCCTGGAGAAGGAAACACCATATATTTT. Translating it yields CATSRDPGEGNTIYF. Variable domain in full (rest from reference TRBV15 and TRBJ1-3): DAMVIQNPRYQVTQFGKPVTLSCSQTLNHNVMYWYQQKSSQAPKLLFHYYDKDFNNEADTPDNFQSRRPNTSFCFLDIRSPGLGDTAMYLCATSRDPGEGNTIYFGEGSWLTVV.

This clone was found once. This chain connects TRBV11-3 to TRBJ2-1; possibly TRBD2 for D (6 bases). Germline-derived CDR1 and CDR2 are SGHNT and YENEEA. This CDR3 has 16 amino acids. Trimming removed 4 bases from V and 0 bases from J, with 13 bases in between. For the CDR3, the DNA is TGTGCCAGCAGCTACGGGACTTCAGGCTCCTACAATGAGCAGTTCTTC. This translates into CASSYGTSGSYNEQFF.

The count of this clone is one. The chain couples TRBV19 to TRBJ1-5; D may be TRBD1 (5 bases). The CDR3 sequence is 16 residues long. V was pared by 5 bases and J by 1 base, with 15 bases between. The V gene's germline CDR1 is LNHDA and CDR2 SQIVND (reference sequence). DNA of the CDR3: TGTGCCAGTAGTGCCGGGGGACTTAGGAGCAATCAGCCCCAGCATTTT. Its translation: CASSAGGLRSNQPQHF.

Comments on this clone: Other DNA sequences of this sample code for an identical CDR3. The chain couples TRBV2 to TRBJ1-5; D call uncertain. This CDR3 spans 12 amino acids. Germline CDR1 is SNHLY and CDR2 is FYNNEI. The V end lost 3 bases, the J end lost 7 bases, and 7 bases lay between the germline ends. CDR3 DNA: TGTGCCAGCAGTGAGGAGCGACAGCCCCAGCATTTT. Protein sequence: CASSEERQPQHF.

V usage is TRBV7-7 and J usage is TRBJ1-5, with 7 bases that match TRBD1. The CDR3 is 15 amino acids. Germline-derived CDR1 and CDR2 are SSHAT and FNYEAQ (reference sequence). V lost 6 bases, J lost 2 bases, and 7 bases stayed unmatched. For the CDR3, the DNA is TGTGCCAGCAGTTTCGACAGGGAGGGCAATCAGCCCCAGCATTTT. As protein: CASSFDREGNQPQHF.

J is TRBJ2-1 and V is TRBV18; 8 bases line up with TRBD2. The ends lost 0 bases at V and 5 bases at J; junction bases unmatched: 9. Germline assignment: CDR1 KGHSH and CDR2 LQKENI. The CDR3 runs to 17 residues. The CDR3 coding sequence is TGTGCCAGCTCACCACCGAGGTTTACTAGCGGTAACAATGAGCAGTTCTTC. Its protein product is CASSPPRFTSGNNEQFF.

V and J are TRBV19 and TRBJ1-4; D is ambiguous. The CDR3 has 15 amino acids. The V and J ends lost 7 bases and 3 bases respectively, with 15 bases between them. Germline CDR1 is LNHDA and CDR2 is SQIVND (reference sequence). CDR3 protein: CASINPGGSNEKLFF. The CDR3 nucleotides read TGTGCCAGTATAAACCCGGGCGGGTCTAATGAAAAACTGTTTTTT. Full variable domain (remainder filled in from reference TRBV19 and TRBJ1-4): DGGITQSPKYLFRKEGQNVTLSCEQNLNHDAMYWYRQDPGQGLRLIYYSQIVNDFQKGDIAEGYSVSREKKESFPLTVTSAQKNPTAFYLCASINPGGSNEKLFFGSGTQLSVL.

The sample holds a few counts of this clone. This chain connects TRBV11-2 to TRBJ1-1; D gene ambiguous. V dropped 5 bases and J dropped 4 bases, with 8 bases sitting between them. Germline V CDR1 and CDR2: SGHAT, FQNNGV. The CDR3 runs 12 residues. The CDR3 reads CASSHLSTEAFF. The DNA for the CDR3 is TGTGCCAGCAGCCATCTCAGCACTGAAGCTTTCTTT.

The CDR3 region has the DNA TGCGCCAGCAGCTTGGCCGCGCAGGGTGACACTGAAGCTTTCTTT. Its translation: CASSLAAQGDTEAFF. This sequence joins TRBV5-1 and TRBJ1-1; a possible D gene is TRBD1 (5 bases). V dropped 0 bases and J dropped 3 bases, with 12 bases sitting between them. Germline-derived CDR1 and CDR2 are SGHRS and YFSETQ. The CDR3 length is 15 residues.

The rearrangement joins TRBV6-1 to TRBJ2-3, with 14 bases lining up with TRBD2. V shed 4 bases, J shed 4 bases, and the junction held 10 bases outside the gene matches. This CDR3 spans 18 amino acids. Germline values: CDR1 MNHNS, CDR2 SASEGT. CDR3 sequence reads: CASSGLAGGPSVADTQYF. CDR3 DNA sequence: TGTGCCAGCAGTGGACTAGCGGGGGGGCCATCCGTCGCAGATACGCAGTATTTT.

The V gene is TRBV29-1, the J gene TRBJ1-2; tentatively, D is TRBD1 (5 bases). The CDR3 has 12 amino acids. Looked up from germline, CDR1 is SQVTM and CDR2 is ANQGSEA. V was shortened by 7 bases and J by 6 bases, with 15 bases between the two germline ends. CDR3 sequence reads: CSASLGGHGYTF. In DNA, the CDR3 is TGCAGCGCCTCTTTGGGGGGTCATGGCTACACCTTC.

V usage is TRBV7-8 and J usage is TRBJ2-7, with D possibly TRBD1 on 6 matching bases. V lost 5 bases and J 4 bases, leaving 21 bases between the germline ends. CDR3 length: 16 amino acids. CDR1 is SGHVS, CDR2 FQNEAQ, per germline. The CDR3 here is CASSVGQKGAGYEQYF. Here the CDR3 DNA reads TGTGCCAGCAGCGTCGGACAGAAGGGCGCAGGGTACGAGCAGTACTTC.

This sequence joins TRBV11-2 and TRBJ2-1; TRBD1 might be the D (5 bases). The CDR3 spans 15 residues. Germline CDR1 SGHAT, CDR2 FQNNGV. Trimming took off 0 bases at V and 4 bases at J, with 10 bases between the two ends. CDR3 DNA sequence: TGTGCCAGCAGCTTAGATCCGGACACATACAATGAGCAGTTCTTC. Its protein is CASSLDPDTYNEQFF. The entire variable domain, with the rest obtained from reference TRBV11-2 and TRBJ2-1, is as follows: EAGVAQSPRYKIIEKRQSVAFWCNPISGHATLYWYQQILGQGPKLLIQFQNNGVVDDSQLPKDRFSAERLKGVDSTLKIQPAKLEDSAVYLCASSLDPDTYNEQFFGPGTRLTVL.

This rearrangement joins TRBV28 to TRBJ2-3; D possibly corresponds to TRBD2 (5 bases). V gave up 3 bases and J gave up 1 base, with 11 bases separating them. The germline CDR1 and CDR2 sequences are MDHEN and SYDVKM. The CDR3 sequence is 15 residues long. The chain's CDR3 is CASSFFHGGTDTQYF. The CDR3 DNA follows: TGTGCCAGCAGTTTCTTCCACGGGGGCACAGATACGCAGTATTTT.

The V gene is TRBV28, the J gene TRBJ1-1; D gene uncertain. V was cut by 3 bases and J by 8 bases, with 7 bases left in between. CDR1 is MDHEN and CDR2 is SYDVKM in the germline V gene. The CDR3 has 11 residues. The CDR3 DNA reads TGTGCCAGCAGTTTGTGGCAGGAAGCTTTCTTT. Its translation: CASSLWQEAFF.

CDR3 coding DNA: TGTGCCAGTAGTCGGGACAACCGAGCGTTAAAGAGCAATCAGCCCCAGCATTTT. Amino acids: CASSRDNRALKSNQPQHF. The gene calls are TRBV19 and TRBJ1-5, with D tentatively TRBD1 (6 bases). Germline V gene sequence: CDR1 LNHDA, CDR2 SQIVND (reference sequence). This CDR3 region has 18 residues. Trimming removed 5 bases from V and 1 base from J, with 21 bases in between.

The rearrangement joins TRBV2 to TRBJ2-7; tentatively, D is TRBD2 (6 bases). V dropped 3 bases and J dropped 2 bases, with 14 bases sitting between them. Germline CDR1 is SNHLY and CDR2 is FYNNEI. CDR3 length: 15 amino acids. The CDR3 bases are TGTGCCAGCAGTGAGCCGGGACTGGACACCTACGAGCAGTACTTC. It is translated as CASSEPGLDTYEQYF.

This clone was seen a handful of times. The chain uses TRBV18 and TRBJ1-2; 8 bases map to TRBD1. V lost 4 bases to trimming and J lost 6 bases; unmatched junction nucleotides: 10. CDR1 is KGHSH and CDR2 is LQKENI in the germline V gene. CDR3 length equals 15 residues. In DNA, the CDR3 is TGTGCCAGCTCACAAAACAACGACAGGGGCCATGGCTACACCTTC. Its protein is CASSQNNDRGHGYTF.

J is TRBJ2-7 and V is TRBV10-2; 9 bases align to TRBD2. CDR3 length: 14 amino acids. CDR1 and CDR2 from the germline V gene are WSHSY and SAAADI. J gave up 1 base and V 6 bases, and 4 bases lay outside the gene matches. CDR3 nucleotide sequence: TGCGCCAGCAGAGTTAGCGGGAGTTCCTACGAGCAGTACTTC. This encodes CASRVSGSSYEQYF.